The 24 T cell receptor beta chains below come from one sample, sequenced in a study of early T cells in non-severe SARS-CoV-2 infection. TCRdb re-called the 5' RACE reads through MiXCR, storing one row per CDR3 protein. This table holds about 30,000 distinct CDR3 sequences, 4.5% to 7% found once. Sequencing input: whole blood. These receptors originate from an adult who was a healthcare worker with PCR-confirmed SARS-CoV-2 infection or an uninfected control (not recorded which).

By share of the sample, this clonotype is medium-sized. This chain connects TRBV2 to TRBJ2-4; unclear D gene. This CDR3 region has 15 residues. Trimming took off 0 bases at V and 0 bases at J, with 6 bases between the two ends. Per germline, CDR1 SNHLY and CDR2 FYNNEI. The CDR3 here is CASSEAGVAKNIQYF. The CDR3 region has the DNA TGTGCCAGCAGTGAAGCGGGTGTAGCCAAAAACATTCAGTACTTC.

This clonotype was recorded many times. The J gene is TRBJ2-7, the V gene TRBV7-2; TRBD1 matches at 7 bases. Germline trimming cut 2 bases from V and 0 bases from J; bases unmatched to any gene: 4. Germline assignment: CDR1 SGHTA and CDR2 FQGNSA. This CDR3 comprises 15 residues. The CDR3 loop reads CASSLKGQNSYEQYF. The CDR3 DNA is TGTGCCAGCAGCTTAAAGGGACAGAACTCCTACGAGCAGTACTTC.

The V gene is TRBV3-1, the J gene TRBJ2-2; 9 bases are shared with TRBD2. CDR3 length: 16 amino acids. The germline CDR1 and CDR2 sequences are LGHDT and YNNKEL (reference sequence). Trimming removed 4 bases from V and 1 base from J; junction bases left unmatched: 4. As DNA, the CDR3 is TGTGCCAGCAGCCGAGAGACTAGCGGGAACACCGGGGAGCTGTTTTTT. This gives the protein CASSRETSGNTGELFF.

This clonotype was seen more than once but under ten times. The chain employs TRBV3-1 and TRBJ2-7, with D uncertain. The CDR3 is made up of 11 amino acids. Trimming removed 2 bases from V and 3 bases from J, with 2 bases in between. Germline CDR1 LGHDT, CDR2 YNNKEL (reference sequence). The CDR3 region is CASSQFYEQYF. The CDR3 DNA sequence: TGTGCCAGCAGCCAATTCTACGAGCAGTACTTC.

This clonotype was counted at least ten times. The CDR3 nucleotides are TGCAGTGCTGGGAATCTCGGCGGGGAGCTGTTTTTT. This codes for CSAGNLGGELFF. This chain joins TRBV20-1 and TRBJ2-2; unclear D gene. The V end lost 5 bases, the J end lost 7 bases, and 11 bases lay between the germline ends. CDR3 size: 12 residues. Germline CDR1 DFQATT, CDR2 SNEGSKA (reference sequence).

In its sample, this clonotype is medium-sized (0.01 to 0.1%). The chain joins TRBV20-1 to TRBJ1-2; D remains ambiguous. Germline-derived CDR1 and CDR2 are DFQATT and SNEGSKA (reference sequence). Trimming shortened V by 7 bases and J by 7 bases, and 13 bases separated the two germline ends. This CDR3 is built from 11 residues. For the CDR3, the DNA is TGCAGTGTCATTCCCCCAGGTGGCTACACCTTC. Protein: CSVIPPGGYTF.

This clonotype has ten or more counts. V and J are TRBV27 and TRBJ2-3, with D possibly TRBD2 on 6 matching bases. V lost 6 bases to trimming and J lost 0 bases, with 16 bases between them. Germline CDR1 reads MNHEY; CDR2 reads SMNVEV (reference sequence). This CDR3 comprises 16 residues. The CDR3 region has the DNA TGTGCCAGCAGGCGAAGGGCGGGGCCTAGCACAGATACGCAGTATTTT. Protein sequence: CASRRRAGPSTDTQYF.

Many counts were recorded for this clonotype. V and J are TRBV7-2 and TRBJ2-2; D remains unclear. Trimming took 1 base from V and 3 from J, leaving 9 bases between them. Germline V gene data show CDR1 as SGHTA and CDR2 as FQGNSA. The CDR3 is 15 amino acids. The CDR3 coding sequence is TGTGCCAGCAGCTTAGGGACCATACACACCGGGGAGCTGTTTTTT. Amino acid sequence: CASSLGTIHTGELFF.

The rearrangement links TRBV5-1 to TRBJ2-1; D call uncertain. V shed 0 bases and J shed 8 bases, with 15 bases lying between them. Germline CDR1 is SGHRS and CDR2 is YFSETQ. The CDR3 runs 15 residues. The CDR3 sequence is CASSLASDYTDEQFF. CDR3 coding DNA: TGCGCCAGCAGCTTGGCCAGTGATTATACGGATGAGCAGTTCTTC.

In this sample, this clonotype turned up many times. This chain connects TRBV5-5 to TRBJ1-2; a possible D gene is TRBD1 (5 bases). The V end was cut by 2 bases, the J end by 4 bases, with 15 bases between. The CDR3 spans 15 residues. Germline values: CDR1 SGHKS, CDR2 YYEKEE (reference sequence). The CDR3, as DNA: TGTGCCAGCAGCTTTGGAGACAGAGGTGGCTATGGCTACACCTTC. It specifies CASSFGDRGGYGYTF. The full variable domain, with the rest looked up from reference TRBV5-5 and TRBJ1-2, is DAGVTQSPTHLIKTRGQQVTLRCSPISGHKSVSWYQQVLGQGPQFIFQYYEKEERGRGNFPDRFSARQFPNYSSELNVNALLLGDSALYLCASSFGDRGGYGYTFGSGTRLTVV.

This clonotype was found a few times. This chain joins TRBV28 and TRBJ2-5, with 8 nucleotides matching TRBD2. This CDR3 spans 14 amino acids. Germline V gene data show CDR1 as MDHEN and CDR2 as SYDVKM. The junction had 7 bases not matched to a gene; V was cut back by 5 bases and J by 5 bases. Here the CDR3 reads CASSDREGQETQYF. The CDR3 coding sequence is TGTGCCAGCAGTGACCGGGAGGGCCAGGAGACCCAGTACTTC.

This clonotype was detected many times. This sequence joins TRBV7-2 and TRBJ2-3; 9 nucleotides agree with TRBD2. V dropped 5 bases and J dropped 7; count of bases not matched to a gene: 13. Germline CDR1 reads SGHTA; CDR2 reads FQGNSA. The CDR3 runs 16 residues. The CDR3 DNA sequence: TGTGCCAGCAGCCCCCGACTAGCGGAAGTGGGAAATACGCAGTATTTT. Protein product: CASSPRLAEVGNTQYF. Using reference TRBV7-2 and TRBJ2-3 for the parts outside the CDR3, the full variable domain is GAGVSQSPSNKVTEKGKDVELRCDPISGHTALYWYRQSLGQGLEFLIYFQGNSAPDKSGLPSDRFSAERTGGSVSTLTIQRTQQEDSAVYLCASSPRLAEVGNTQYFGPGTRLTVL.

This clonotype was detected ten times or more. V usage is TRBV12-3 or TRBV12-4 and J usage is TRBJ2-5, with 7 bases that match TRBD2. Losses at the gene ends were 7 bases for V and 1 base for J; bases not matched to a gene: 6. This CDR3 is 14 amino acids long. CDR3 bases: TGTGCCAGCAAAATTTCGGGGGGCCAAGAGACCCAGTACTTC. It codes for CASKISGGQETQYF.

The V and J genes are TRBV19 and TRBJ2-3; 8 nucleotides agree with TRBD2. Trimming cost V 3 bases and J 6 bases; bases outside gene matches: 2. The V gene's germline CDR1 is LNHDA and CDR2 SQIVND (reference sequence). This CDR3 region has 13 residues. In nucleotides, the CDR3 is TGTGCCAGTAGTATGGCGGGGGGCGATACGCAGTATTTT. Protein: CASSMAGGDTQYF.

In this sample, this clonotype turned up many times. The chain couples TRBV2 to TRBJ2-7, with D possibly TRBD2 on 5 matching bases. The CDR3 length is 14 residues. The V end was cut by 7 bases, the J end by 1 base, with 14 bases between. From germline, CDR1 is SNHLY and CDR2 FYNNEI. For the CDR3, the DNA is TGTGCCAGCAAGAGGGATATCAGGTCCTACGAGCAGTACTTC. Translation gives CASKRDIRSYEQYF.

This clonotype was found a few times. Here the CDR3 reads CASSEALHTSGRSGELFF. The CDR3 DNA sequence: TGTGCCAGCAGTGAAGCGCTTCACACTAGCGGGAGGTCCGGGGAGCTGTTTTTT. The J gene is TRBJ2-2, the V gene TRBV2; 12 bases are a match to TRBD2. There are 18 residues in the CDR3. V lost 0 bases and J lost 6; bases outside the gene matches: 8. Per germline, CDR1 SNHLY and CDR2 FYNNEI. Variable domain in full (rest from reference TRBV2 and TRBJ2-2): EPEVTQTPSHQVTQMGQEVILRCVPISNHLYFYWYRQILGQKVEFLVSFYNNEISEKSEIFDDQFSVERPDGSNFTLKIRSTKLEDSAMYFCASSEALHTSGRSGELFFGEGSRLTVL.

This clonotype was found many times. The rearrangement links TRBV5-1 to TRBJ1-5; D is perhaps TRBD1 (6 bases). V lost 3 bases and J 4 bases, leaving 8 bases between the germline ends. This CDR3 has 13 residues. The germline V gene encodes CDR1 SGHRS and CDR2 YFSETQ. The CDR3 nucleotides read TGCGCCAGCAGCTCCGGACAGAATCAGCCCCAGCATTTT. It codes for CASSSGQNQPQHF.

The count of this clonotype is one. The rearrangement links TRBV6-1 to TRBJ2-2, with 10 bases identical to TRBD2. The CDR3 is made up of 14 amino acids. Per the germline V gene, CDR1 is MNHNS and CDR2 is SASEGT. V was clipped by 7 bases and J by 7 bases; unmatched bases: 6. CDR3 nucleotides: TGTGCCAGCATTTGGACTAGCGGAGTCGGGGAGCTGTTTTTT. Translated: CASIWTSGVGELFF.

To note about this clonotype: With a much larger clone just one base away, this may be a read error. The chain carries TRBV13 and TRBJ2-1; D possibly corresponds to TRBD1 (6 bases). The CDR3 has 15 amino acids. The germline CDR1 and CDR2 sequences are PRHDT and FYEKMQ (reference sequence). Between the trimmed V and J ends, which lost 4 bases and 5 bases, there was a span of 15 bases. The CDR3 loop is CASSSRWGPNNEQFF. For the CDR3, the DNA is TGTGCCAGCAGCTCTAGGTGGGGGCCTAACAATGAGCAGTTCTTC.

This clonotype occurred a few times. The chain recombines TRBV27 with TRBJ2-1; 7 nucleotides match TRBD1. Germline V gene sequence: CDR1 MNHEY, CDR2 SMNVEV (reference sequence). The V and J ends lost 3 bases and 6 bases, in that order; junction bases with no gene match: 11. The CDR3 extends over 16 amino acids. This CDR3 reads CASSFYRGPAGNEQFF. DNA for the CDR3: TGTGCCAGCAGTTTCTACAGGGGCCCGGCTGGCAATGAGCAGTTCTTC.

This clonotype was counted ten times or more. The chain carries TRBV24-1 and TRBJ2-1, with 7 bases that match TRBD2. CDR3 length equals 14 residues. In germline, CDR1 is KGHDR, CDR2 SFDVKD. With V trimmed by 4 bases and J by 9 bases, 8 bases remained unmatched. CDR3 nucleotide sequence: TGTGCCACCAGTGACGGCGGGAGATGGGTTGAGCAGTTCTTC. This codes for CATSDGGRWVEQFF.

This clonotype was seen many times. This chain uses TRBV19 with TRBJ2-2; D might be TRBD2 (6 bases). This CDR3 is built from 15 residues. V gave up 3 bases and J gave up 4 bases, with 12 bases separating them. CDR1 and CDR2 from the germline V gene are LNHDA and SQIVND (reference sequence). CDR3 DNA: TGTGCCAGTAGTATCGGAGGGAGTCGCACCGGGGAGCTGTTTTTT. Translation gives CASSIGGSRTGELFF.

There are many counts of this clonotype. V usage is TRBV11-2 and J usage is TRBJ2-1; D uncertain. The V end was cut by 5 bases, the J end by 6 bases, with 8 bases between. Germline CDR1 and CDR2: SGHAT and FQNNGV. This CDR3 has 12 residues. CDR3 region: CASSLTRNEQFF. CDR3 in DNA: TGTGCCAGCAGCCTAACCCGCAATGAGCAGTTCTTC. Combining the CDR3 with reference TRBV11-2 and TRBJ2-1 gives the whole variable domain EAGVAQSPRYKIIEKRQSVAFWCNPISGHATLYWYQQILGQGPKLLIQFQNNGVVDDSQLPKDRFSAERLKGVDSTLKIQPAKLEDSAVYLCASSLTRNEQFFGPGTRLTVL.

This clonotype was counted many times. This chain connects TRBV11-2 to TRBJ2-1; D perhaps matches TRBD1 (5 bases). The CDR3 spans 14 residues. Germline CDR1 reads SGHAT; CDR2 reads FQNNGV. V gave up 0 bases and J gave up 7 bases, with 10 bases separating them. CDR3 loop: CASSLERGGNEQFF. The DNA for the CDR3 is TGTGCCAGCAGCTTAGAAAGGGGTGGGAATGAGCAGTTCTTC.